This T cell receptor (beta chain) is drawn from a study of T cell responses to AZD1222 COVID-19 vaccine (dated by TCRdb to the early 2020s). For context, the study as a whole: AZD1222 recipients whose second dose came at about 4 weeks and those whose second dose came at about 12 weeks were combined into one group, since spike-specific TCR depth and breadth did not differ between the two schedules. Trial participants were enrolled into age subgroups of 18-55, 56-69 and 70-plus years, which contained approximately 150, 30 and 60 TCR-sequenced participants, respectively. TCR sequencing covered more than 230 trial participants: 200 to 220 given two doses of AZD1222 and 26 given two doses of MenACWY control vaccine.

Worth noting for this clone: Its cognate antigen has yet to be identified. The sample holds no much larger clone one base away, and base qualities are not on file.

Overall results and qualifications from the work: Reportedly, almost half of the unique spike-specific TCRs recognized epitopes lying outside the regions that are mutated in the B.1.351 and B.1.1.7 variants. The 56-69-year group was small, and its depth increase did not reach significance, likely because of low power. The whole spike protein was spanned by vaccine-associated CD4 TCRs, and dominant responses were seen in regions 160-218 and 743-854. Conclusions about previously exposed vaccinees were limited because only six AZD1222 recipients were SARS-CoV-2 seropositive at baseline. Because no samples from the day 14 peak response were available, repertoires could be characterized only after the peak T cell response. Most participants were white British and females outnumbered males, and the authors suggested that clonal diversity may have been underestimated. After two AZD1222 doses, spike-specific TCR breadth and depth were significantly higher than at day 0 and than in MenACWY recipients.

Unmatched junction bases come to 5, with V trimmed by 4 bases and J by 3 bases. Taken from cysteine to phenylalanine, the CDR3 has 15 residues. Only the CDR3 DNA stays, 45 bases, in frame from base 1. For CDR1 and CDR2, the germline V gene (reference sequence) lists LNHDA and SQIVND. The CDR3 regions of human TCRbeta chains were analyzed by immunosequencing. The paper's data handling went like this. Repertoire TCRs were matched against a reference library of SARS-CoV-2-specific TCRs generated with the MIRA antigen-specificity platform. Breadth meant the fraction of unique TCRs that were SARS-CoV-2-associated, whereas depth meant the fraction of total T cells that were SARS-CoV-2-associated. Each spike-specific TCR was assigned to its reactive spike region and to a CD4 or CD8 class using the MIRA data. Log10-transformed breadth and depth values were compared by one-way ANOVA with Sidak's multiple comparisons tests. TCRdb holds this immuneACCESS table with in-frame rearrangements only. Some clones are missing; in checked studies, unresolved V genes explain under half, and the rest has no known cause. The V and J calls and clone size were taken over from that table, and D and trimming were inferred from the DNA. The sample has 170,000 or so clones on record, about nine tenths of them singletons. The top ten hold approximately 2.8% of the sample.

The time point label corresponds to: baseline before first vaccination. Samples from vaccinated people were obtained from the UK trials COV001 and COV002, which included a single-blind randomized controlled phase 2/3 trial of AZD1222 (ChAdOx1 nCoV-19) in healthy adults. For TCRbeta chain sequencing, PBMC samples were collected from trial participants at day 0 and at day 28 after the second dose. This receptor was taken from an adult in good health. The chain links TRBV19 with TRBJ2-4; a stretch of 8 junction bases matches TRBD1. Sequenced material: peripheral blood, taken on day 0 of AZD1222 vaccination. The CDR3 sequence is CASSTGQGNKNIQYF. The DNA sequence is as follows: TGTGCCAGTAGTACCGGACAGGGAAACAAAAACATTCAGTACTTC.